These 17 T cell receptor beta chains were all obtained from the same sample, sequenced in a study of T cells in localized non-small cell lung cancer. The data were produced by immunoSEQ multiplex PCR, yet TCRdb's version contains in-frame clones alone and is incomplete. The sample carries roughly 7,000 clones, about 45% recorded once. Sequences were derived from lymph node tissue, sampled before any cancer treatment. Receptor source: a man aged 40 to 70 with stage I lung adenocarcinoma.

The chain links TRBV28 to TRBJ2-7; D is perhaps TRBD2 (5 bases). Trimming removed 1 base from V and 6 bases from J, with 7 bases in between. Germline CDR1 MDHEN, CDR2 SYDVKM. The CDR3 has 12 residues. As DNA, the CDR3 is TGTGCCAGCAGTTTATTAGGAGGCGAGCAGTACTTC. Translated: CASSLLGGEQYF.

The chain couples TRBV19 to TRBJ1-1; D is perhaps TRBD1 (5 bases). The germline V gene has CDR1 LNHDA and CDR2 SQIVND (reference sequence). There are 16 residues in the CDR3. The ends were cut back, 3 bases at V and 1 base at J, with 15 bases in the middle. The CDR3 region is CASSIHFRVENTEAFF. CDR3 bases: TGTGCCAGTAGTATTCATTTCAGGGTGGAGAACACTGAAGCTTTCTTT. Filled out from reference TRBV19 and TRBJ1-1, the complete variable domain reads DGGITQSPKYLFRKEGQNVTLSCEQNLNHDAMYWYRQDPGQGLRLIYYSQIVNDFQKGDIAEGYSVSREKKESFPLTVTSAQKNPTAFYLCASSIHFRVENTEAFFGQGTRLTVV.

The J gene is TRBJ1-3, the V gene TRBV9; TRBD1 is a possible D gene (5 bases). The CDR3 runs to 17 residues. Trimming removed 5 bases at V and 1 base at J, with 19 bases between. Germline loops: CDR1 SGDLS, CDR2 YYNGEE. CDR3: CASSWTGGSSSGNTIYF. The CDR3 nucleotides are TGTGCCAGCAGTTGGACGGGGGGAAGCTCATCTGGAAACACCATATATTTT.

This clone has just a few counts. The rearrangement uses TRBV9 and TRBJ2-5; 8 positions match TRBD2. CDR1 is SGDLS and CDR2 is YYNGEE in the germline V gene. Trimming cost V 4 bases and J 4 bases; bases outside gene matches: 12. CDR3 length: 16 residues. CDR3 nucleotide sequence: TGTGCCAGCAGCTTAGGCGGGGGGTCCCTGGGAGAGACCCAGTACTTC. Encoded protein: CASSLGGGSLGETQYF.

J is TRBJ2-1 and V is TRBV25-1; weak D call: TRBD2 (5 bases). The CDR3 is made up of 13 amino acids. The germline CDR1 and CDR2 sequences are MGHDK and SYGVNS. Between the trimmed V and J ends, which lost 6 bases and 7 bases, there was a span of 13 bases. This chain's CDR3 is CASSLPRENEQFF. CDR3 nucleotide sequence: TGTGCCAGCAGCCTTCCAAGGGAGAATGAGCAGTTCTTC.

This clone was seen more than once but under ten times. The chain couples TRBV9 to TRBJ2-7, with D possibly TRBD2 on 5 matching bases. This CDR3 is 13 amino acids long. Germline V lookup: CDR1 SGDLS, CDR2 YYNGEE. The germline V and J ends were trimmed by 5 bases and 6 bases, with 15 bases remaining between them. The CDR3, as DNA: TGTGCCAGCAGTGATACGAGAACTAGCGAGCAGTACTTC. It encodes CASSDTRTSEQYF.

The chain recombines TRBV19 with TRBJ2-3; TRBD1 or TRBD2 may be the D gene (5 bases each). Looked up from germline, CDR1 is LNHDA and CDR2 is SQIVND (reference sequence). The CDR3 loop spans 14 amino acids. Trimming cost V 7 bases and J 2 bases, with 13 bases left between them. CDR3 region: CASTPKGPTDTQYF. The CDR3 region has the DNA TGTGCCAGTACCCCAAAGGGACCCACAGATACGCAGTATTTT.

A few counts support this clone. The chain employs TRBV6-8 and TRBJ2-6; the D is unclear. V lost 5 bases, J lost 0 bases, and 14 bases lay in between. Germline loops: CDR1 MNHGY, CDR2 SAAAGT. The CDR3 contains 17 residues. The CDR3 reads CASSPRNIFSGANVLTF. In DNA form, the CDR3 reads TGTGCCAGCAGTCCTCGGAACATATTCTCTGGGGCCAACGTCCTGACTTTC.

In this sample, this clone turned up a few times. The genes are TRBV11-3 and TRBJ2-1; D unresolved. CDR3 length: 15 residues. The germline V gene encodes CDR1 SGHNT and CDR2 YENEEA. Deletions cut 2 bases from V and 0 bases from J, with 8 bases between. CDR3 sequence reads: CASSLSPSSYNEQFF. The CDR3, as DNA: TGTGCCAGCAGCTTATCACCCAGCTCCTACAATGAGCAGTTCTTC. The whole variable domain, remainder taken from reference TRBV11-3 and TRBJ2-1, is EAGVVQSPRYKIIEKKQPVAFWCNPISGHNTLYWYLQNLGQGPELLIRYENEEAVDDSQLPKDRFSAERLKGVDSTLKIQPAELGDSAVYLCASSLSPSSYNEQFFGPGTRLTVL.

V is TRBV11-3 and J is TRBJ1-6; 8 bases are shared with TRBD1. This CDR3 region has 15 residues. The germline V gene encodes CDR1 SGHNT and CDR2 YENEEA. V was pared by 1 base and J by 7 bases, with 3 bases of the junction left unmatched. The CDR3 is CASSLGQGRNSPLHF. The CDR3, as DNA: TGTGCCAGCAGCTTAGGACAGGGGCGCAATTCACCCCTCCACTTT.

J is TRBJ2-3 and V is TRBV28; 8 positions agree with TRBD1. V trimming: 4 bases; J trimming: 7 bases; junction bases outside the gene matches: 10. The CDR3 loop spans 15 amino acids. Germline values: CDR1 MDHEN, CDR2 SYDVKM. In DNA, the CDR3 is TGTGCCAGCAGTTCGTCCCCGGGACAGGTCAATACGCAGTATTTT. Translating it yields CASSSSPGQVNTQYF. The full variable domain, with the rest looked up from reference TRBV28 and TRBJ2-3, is DVKVTQSSRYLVKRTGEKVFLECVQDMDHENMFWYRQDPGLGLRLIYFSYDVKMKEKGDIPEGYSVSREKKERFSLILESASTNQTSMYLCASSSSPGQVNTQYFGPGTRLTVL.

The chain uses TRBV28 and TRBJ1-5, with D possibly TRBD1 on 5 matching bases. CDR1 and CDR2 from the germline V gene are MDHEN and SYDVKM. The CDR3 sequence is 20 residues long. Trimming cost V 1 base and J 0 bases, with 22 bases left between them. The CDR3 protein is CASSLFPSTALRYSNQPQHF. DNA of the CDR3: TGTGCCAGCAGTTTATTCCCCTCGACAGCACTTCGCTATAGCAATCAGCCCCAGCATTTT.

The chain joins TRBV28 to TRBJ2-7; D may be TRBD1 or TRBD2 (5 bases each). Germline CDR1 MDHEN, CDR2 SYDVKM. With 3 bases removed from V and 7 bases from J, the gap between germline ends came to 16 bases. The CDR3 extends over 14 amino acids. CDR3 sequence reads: CASSLSMGPLEQYF. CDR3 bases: TGTGCCAGCAGTTTGTCGATGGGACCCTTGGAGCAGTACTTC.

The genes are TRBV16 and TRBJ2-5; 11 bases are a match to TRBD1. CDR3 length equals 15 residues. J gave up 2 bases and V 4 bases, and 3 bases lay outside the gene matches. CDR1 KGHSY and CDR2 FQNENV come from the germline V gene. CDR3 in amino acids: CASSLDRGPQETQYF. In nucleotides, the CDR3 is TGTGCCAGCAGCCTGGACAGGGGGCCACAAGAGACCCAGTACTTC. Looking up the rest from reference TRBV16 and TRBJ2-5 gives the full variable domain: GEEVAQTPKHLVRGEGQKAKLYCAPIKGHSYVFWYQQVLKNEFKFLISFQNENVFDETGMPKERFSAKCLPNSPCSLEIQATKLEDSAVYFCASSLDRGPQETQYFGPGTRLLVL.

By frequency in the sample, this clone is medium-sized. The CDR3 DNA reads as TGTGCCAGCAGCCCACGGGACAGTTATAATTCACCCCTCCACTTT. Translation: CASSPRDSYNSPLHF. This chain uses TRBV9 with TRBJ1-6, with TRBD1 identical over 7 bases. CDR3 length: 15 residues. V lost 4 bases and J lost 4; bases outside the gene matches: 5. Germline V gene sequence: CDR1 SGDLS, CDR2 YYNGEE.

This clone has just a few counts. CDR3 amino acids: CANRDGQETQYF. The CDR3 DNA is TGTGCCAACCGGGACGGACAAGAGACCCAGTACTTC. J is TRBJ2-5 and V is TRBV9; D may be TRBD1 or TRBD2 (5 bases each). Germline CDR1 reads SGDLS; CDR2 reads YYNGEE. V lost 9 bases and J lost 2, with 11 bases in between. The CDR3 is 12 residues long. Supplemented by reference TRBV9 and TRBJ2-5, the full variable domain reads DSGVTQTPKHLITATGQRVTLRCSPRSGDLSVYWYQQSLDQGLQFLIQYYNGEERAKGNILERFSAQQFPDLHSELNLSSLELGDSALYFCANRDGQETQYFGPGTRLLVL.

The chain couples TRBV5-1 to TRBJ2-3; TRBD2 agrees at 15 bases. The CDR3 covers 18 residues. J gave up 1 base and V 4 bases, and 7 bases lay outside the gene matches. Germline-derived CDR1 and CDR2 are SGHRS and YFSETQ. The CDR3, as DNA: TGCGCCAGCAGCGGCGGGACTAGCGGGAGGTTGGGCACAGATACGCAGTATTTT. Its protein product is CASSGGTSGRLGTDTQYF.